A selection of T cell receptor beta chains follows, all from one sample in a study of cytomegalovirus exposure and HLA in healthy donors. The repertoire was sequenced with immunoSEQ multiplex PCR; TCRdb's copy has only in-frame clones and lacks some. Altogether 150,000 to 200,000 clones are present, roughly 80% being singletons, with the ten largest covering about 4%. Material: PBMCs. Receptors originate from a middle-aged man in good health and CMV-seropositive. Each CDR3 is given with its conserved first and last residue. D genes are given only for firm matches. Clone size, where shown, is once, few, many, or a class for clones that have expanded.

J: TRBJ2-3; length: 17; size: .; D: TRBD1; V: TRBV9; DNA: TGTGCCAGCAGCGGCAACAAGGGGACAGGGGGTACAGATACGCAGTATTTT; CDR3: CASSGNKGTGGTDTQYF
J: TRBJ1-4; length: 12; size: .; D: .; V: TRBV10-3; DNA: TGTGCCATCAGGGCCCCGAATGAAAAACTGTTTTTT; CDR3: CAIRAPNEKLFF
J: TRBJ2-1; length: 13; size: .; D: TRBD1; V: TRBV19; DNA: TGTGCCAGTAGAGCACAGGGGGTGGGTTTGTTCCTCTTC; CDR3: CASRAQGVGLFLF
J: TRBJ1-2; length: 15; size: .; D: TRBD1; V: TRBV30; DNA: TGTGCCTGGAGTGTGACATTGGGACAGCTCTATGGCTACACCTTC; CDR3: CAWSVTLGQLYGYTF
J: TRBJ1-1; length: 15; size: .; D: TRBD1; V: TRBV4-3; DNA: TGCGCCAGCAGCCAAGGGACAGGGGTGAACACTGAAGCTTTCTTT; CDR3: CASSQGTGVNTEAFF
J: TRBJ2-1; length: 17; size: few; D: TRBD2; V: TRBV5-1; DNA: TGCGCCAGCAGCTGGAACGCGGGGGGGCTATCGTACAATGAGCAGTTCTTC; CDR3: CASSWNAGGLSYNEQFF
J: TRBJ1-6; length: 14; size: few; D: TRBD1; V: TRBV19; DNA: TGTGCCAGTAGTATAGGACAGGGTATTTCACCCCTCCACTTT; CDR3: CASSIGQGISPLHF
J: TRBJ1-4; length: 20; size: .; D: .; V: TRBV9; DNA: TGTGCCAGCAGCGTAGAGAATTACCCCTTAGACGGTCCAGGGGATGAAAAACTGTTTTTT; CDR3: CASSVENYPLDGPGDEKLFF
J: TRBJ2-5; length: 14; size: .; D: .; V: TRBV10-3; DNA: TGTGCCATCAGTGAGTCGACAGGACAAGAGACCCAGTACTTC; CDR3: CAISESTGQETQYF
J: TRBJ1-2; length: 15; size: .; D: .; V: TRBV9; DNA: TGTGCCAGCAGCGTAGATACAGGGTTAGGGTATGGCTACACCTTC; CDR3: CASSVDTGLGYGYTF
J: TRBJ2-3; length: 13; size: .; D: .; V: TRBV10-1; DNA: TGCGCCAGCAGTGAGGGCAGCACAGATACGCAGTATTTT; CDR3: CASSEGSTDTQYF
J: TRBJ2-7; length: 15; size: .; D: .; V: TRBV4-3; DNA: TGCGCCAGCAGCCAAGGGAGTACGACTGGGTACGAGCAGTACTTC; CDR3: CASSQGSTTGYEQYF
J: TRBJ2-5; length: 15; size: .; D: .; V: TRBV9; DNA: TGTGCCAGCAGCGTCGGTCAGGGGTCAGGAGAGACCCAGTACTTC; CDR3: CASSVGQGSGETQYF
J: TRBJ1-2; length: 15; size: .; D: .; V: TRBV6-1; DNA: TGTGCCAGCAGTGAATTTACAGGGCCTAACTATGGCTACACCTTC; CDR3: CASSEFTGPNYGYTF
J: TRBJ2-1; length: 10; size: .; D: .; V: TRBV28; DNA: TGTGCCAGCAGCTACCGTGAGCAGTTCTTC; CDR3: CASSYREQFF
J: TRBJ2-3; length: 15; size: .; D: TRBD2; V: TRBV7-2; DNA: TGTGCCAGCAGCTCCGGGACTAGGGGGGTAGATACGCAGTATTTT; CDR3: CASSSGTRGVDTQYF
J: TRBJ2-5; length: 13; size: .; D: .; V: TRBV7-9; DNA: TGTGCCAGCAGCTTCGAGAGGCAAGAGACCCAGTACTTC; CDR3: CASSFERQETQYF
J: TRBJ2-7; length: 15; size: .; D: TRBD1; V: TRBV4-2; DNA: TGTGCCAGCAGCCAAGAGTACAGGGGCTCCTACGAGCAGTACTTC; CDR3: CASSQEYRGSYEQYF
J: TRBJ2-4; length: 15; size: .; D: .; V: TRBV6-1; DNA: TGTGCCAGCAGTGAAAAATGGGGGGGGGCCGACATTCAGTACTTC; CDR3: CASSEKWGGADIQYF
J: TRBJ2-2; length: 17; size: .; D: TRBD1; V: TRBV25-1; DNA: TGTGCCAGCAGTGACAGCCTTGGACAGGGGGCCGCCGGGGAGCTGTTTTTT; CDR3: CASSDSLGQGAAGELFF
J: TRBJ1-5; length: 13; size: .; D: .; V: TRBV11-2; DNA: TGTGCCAGCAGCTTAGATCAGGGTCAGCCCCAGCATTTT; CDR3: CASSLDQGQPQHF
J: TRBJ2-1; length: 14; size: .; D: .; V: TRBV4-1; DNA: TGCGCCAGCAGCCAAGAAGCGGCGGATAATGAGCAGTTCTTC; CDR3: CASSQEAADNEQFF
J: TRBJ2-2; length: 15; size: .; D: .; V: TRBV27; DNA: TGTGCCAGCAGTTTTAAGGGGGCGAACACCGGGGAGCTGTTTTTT; CDR3: CASSFKGANTGELFF
J: TRBJ2-5; length: 15; size: .; D: .; V: TRBV9; DNA: TGTGCCAGCAGCGTAGGTGATGGCATCCCAGAGACCCAGTACTTC; CDR3: CASSVGDGIPETQYF
J: TRBJ2-1; length: 13; size: .; D: TRBD2; V: TRBV29-1; DNA: TGCAGCGCCGTAACCGGGAGGAACAATGAGCAGTTCTTC; CDR3: CSAVTGRNNEQFF
J: TRBJ1-5; length: 16; size: .; D: TRBD1; V: TRBV2; DNA: TGTGCCAGCAGAAAACCGGGACAGGGTTTTCGTCAGCCCCAGCATTTT; CDR3: CASRKPGQGFRQPQHF
J: TRBJ2-1; length: 10; size: .; D: .; V: TRBV28; DNA: TGTGCCAGCAGCCAGGGTGAGCAGTTCTTC; CDR3: CASSQGEQFF
J: TRBJ2-1; length: 13; size: .; D: TRBD2; V: TRBV30; DNA: TGTGTCTGGAGTGTAGGACTAGGCAATGAGCAGTTCTTC; CDR3: CVWSVGLGNEQFF
J: TRBJ2-1; length: 15; size: once; D: .; V: TRBV18; DNA: TGTGCCAGCTCACCACCTGGCGGGGCCTACAATGAGCAGTTCTTC; CDR3: CASSPPGGAYNEQFF
J: TRBJ1-2; length: 13; size: .; D: TRBD1; V: TRBV7-8; DNA: TGTGCCAGCAGCTGGGACAGTTCCTATGGCTACACCTTC; CDR3: CASSWDSSYGYTF
J: TRBJ2-5; length: 15; size: .; D: .; V: TRBV21-1; DNA: TGTGCCAGCAGCAAGGGACAGGTCGGGCGGGAGACCCAGTACTTC; CDR3: CASSKGQVGRETQYF
J: TRBJ2-7; length: 19; size: .; D: TRBD1; V: TRBV13; DNA: TGTGCCAGCAGCCTCCGGGACAGGGGAGGTATTAGGCTAGGCTACGAGCAGTACTTC; CDR3: CASSLRDRGGIRLGYEQYF
J: TRBJ2-2; length: 14; size: once; D: .; V: TRBV28; DNA: TGTGCCAGCAGACTTTCGCAGGGGATCGGGGAGCTGTTTTTT; CDR3: CASRLSQGIGELFF
J: TRBJ2-4; length: 13; size: few; D: .; V: TRBV6-5; DNA: TGTGCCAGCACCAACTTAGCCAAAAACATTCAGTACTTC; CDR3: CASTNLAKNIQYF
J: TRBJ1-5; length: 15; size: .; D: .; V: TRBV7-2; DNA: TGTGCCAGCAGCTTAGGGTGGCAGGCACATCAGCCCCAGCATTTT; CDR3: CASSLGWQAHQPQHF
J: TRBJ2-7; length: 12; size: .; D: TRBD2; V: TRBV30; DNA: TGTGCCTACCGGGACTACCTCTACGAGCAGTACTTC; CDR3: CAYRDYLYEQYF
J: TRBJ2-1; length: 16; size: .; D: TRBD1; V: TRBV6-5; DNA: TGTGCCAGCAGTTACTCGCCGGGACAGTCCTACAATGAGCAGTTCTTC; CDR3: CASSYSPGQSYNEQFF
J: TRBJ2-7; length: 14; size: .; D: TRBD1; V: TRBV6-1; DNA: TGTGCCAACGTCTCCGGGACAGGGGGTTACGAGCAGTACTTC; CDR3: CANVSGTGGYEQYF
J: TRBJ1-5; length: 14; size: .; D: .; V: TRBV28; DNA: TGTGCCAGCAGAAATACAGAGTACAATCAGCCCCAGCATTTT; CDR3: CASRNTEYNQPQHF
J: TRBJ2-1; length: 14; size: .; D: .; V: TRBV5-1; DNA: TGCGCCAGCAGCCACGGACATAGGGACAATGAGCAGTTCTTC; CDR3: CASSHGHRDNEQFF
J: TRBJ1-2; length: 13; size: .; D: .; V: TRBV7-2; DNA: TGTGCCAGCAGCTTAGGGGGGCGGGATGGCTACACCTTC; CDR3: CASSLGGRDGYTF